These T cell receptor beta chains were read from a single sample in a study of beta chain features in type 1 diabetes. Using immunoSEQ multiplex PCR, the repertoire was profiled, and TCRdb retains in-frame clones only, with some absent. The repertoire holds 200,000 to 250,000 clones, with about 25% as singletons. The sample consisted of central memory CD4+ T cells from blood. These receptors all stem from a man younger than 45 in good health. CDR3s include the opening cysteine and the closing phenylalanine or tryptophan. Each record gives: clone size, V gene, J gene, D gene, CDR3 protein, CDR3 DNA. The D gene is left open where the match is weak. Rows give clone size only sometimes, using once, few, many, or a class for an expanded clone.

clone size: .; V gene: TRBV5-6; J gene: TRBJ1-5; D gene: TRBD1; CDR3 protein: CASSLTKQGLHQPQHF; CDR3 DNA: TGTGCCAGCAGCTTGACTAAACAGGGGCTTCATCAGCCCCAGCATTTT
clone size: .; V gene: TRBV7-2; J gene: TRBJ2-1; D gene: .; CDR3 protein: CASSLTTGREQFF; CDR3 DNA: TGTGCCAGCAGCTTAACAACAGGGAGAGAGCAGTTCTTC
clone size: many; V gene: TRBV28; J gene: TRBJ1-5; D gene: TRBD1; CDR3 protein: CASRSGTGYQPQHF; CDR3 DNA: TGTGCCAGCAGGTCCGGGACAGGCTATCAGCCCCAGCATTTT
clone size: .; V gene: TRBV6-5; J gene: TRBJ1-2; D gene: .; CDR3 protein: CASSSTGLGNYGYTF; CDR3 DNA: TGTGCCAGCAGCTCTACGGGGTTGGGTAACTATGGCTACACCTTC
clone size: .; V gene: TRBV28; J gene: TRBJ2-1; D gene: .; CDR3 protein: CASRPGGTYNEQFF; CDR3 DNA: TGTGCCAGCAGGCCCGGGGGTACCTACAATGAGCAGTTCTTC
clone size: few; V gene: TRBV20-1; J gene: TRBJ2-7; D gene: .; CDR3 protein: CSAYKKAQYF; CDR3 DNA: TGCAGTGCGTATAAGAAGGCGCAGTACTTC
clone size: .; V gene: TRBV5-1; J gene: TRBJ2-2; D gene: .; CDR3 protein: CASSLARDWTELFF; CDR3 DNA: TGCGCCAGCAGCTTGGCCAGGGATTGGACGGAGCTGTTTTTT
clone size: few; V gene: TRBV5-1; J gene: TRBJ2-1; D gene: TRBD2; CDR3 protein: CASSFSASGDPYNEQFF; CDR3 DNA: TGCGCCAGCAGCTTCTCTGCTAGCGGAGACCCCTACAATGAGCAGTTCTTC
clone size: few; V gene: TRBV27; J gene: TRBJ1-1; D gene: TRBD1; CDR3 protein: CASSLGTEMNTEAFF; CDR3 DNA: TGTGCCAGCAGTTTAGGGACAGAGATGAACACTGAAGCTTTCTTT
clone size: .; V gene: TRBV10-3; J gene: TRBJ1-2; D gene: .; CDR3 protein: CAISTGQDYGYTF; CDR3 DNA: TGTGCCATCAGCACGGGACAAGACTATGGCTACACCTTC
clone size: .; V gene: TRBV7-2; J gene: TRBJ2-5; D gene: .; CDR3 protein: CASSGAQGVETQYF; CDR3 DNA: TGTGCCAGCAGCGGGGCGCAGGGAGTGGAGACCCAGTACTTC
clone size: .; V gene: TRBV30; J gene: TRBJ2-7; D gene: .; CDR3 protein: CAWDRRKLGEQYF; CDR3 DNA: TGTGCCTGGGATAGAAGGAAACTTGGGGAGCAGTACTTC
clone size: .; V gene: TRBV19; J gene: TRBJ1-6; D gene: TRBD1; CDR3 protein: CASSRQGRYSPLHF; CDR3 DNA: TGTGCCAGTAGTCGACAGGGGAGGTATTCACCCCTCCACTTT
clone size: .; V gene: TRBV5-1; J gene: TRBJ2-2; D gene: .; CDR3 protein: CASSSNPTAANTGELFF; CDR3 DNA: TGCGCCAGCAGCTCAAACCCGACAGCTGCGAACACCGGGGAGCTGTTTTTT
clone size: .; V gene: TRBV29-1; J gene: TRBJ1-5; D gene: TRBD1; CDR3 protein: CSVAYGTGYNQPQHF; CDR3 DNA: TGCAGCGTTGCGTACGGGACAGGGTATAATCAGCCCCAGCATTTT
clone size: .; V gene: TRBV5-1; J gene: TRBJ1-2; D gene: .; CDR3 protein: CASSFQGTDYGYTF; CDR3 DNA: TGCGCCAGCAGCTTTCAGGGGACCGACTATGGCTACACCTTC